A selection of T cell receptor beta chains follows, all from one sample in a study of beta chain features in type 1 diabetes. TCRdb's copy holds only in-frame clones and misses some; the assay was immunoSEQ multiplex PCR. The data contain roughly 50,000 clones, roughly 40% of them seen just once; the ten biggest clones take up approximately 1.3%. Specimen: Tregs from blood. These receptors all stem from a man aged 30-40 years with type 1 diabetes. Both conserved end residues are part of each CDR3. Each record gives: J gene, V gene, clone size, D gene, CDR3 DNA, CDR3 protein. A D gene is named only where the DNA matches it firmly. A row's size may be missing; if present it is once, few, many or a size class.

J: TRBJ2-6
V: TRBV6-1
size: NA
D: TRBD2
DNA: TGTGCCAGCAGTGGGGCGGGAGGGCCCTCTGGGGCCAACGTCCTGACTTTC
CDR3: CASSGAGGPSGANVLTF

J: TRBJ1-6
V: TRBV30
size: NA
D: NA
DNA: TGTGCCTGGAGTCTGTACAGGGAGAGTTCACCCCTCCACTTT
CDR3: CAWSLYRESSPLHF

J: TRBJ1-2
V: TRBV5-1
size: once
D: TRBD1
DNA: TGCGCCAGCAGCTTCGGGCAGACAGGGGTCCTTCTTGGCTACACCTTC
CDR3: CASSFGQTGVLLGYTF

J: TRBJ2-7
V: TRBV11-2
size: NA
D: TRBD2
DNA: TGTGCCAGCAGCTTAGGGGGGACTAGGGCATACGAGCAGTACTTC
CDR3: CASSLGGTRAYEQYF

J: TRBJ2-1
V: TRBV7-2
size: NA
D: TRBD1
DNA: TGTGCCAGCAGTCGACAGGGAAGCTCCTACAATGAGCAGTTCTTC
CDR3: CASSRQGSSYNEQFF

J: TRBJ2-1
V: TRBV6-1
size: NA
D: TRBD2
DNA: TGTGCCAGCAGTGCCACCGGGACTAGCGGGAGGGGTGAGCAGTTCTTC
CDR3: CASSATGTSGRGEQFF

J: TRBJ2-1
V: TRBV5-5
size: NA
D: TRBD2
DNA: TGTGCCAGCAAGACACTAGCGGGGCCCCGGGGCTCCTACAATGAGCAGTTCTTC
CDR3: CASKTLAGPRGSYNEQFF

J: TRBJ2-7
V: TRBV5-1
size: NA
D: TRBD1
DNA: TGCGCCAGCAGCTACGGGACAGGGGGGTCCTACGAGCAGTACTTC
CDR3: CASSYGTGGSYEQYF

J: TRBJ2-5
V: TRBV7-9
size: few
D: NA
DNA: TGTGCCAGCAGCCAACGACTAAACGAGGAGACCCAGTACTTC
CDR3: CASSQRLNEETQYF

J: TRBJ1-1
V: TRBV19
size: NA
D: TRBD1
DNA: TGTGCCAGTAGTATATGGGACAGGAACACTGAAGCTTTCTTT
CDR3: CASSIWDRNTEAFF

J: TRBJ1-5
V: TRBV2
size: NA
D: NA
DNA: TGTGCCAGCAGCGACAGCAATAGCAATCAGCCCCAGCATTTT
CDR3: CASSDSNSNQPQHF

J: TRBJ1-4
V: TRBV5-1
size: NA
D: TRBD1
DNA: TGCGCCAGCAGCCCCGGGACAGGAAATGAAAAACTGTTTTTT
CDR3: CASSPGTGNEKLFF

J: TRBJ1-5
V: TRBV6-1
size: once
D: TRBD1
DNA: TGTGCCAGCAGTGCCCCCGGACAGGGCTTCGGGAGCAATCAGCCCCAGCATTTT
CDR3: CASSAPGQGFGSNQPQHF

J: TRBJ2-7
V: TRBV5-1
size: few
D: NA
DNA: TGCGCCAGCAGCCCCAGGGGAAAGTACTCCTACGAGCAGTACTTC
CDR3: CASSPRGKYSYEQYF

J: TRBJ2-1
V: TRBV28
size: few
D: NA
DNA: TGTGCCAGCAGTTTAAGGTGGGGAGACAATGAGCAGTTCTTC
CDR3: CASSLRWGDNEQFF

J: TRBJ1-2
V: TRBV7-2
size: NA
D: NA
DNA: TGTGCCAGCAGCTCTCAGACAGGCAACTATGGCTACACCTTC
CDR3: CASSSQTGNYGYTF

J: TRBJ2-3
V: TRBV28
size: once
D: TRBD2
DNA: TGTGCCAGCGGGACTAGCGGGATAGATACGCAGTATTTT
CDR3: CASGTSGIDTQYF

J: TRBJ2-1
V: TRBV10-3
size: NA
D: NA
DNA: TGTGCCATCAGTGACAACTTTGTTGTGAATGAGCAGTTCTTC
CDR3: CAISDNFVVNEQFF

J: TRBJ2-7
V: TRBV6-1
size: NA
D: NA
DNA: TGTGCCAGCAGTGAATTTAGCCTTTCCTACGAGCAGTACTTC
CDR3: CASSEFSLSYEQYF

J: TRBJ2-7
V: TRBV29-1
size: NA
D: NA
DNA: TGCAGCGTTGCTTCGGGAGAAGCGTATTACGAGCAGTACTTC
CDR3: CSVASGEAYYEQYF

J: TRBJ2-7
V: TRBV2
size: few
D: TRBD2
DNA: TGTGCCAGCAGTGCTACTAGCGGGAAGGGCGAGCAGTACTTC
CDR3: CASSATSGKGEQYF

J: TRBJ2-5
V: TRBV5-1
size: NA
D: TRBD1
DNA: TGCGCCAGCAGCCAACAACAGGGGCCAGTCGGGACCCAGTACTTC
CDR3: CASSQQQGPVGTQYF

J: TRBJ2-2
V: TRBV7-9
size: few
D: NA
DNA: TGTGCCAGCAGCTTTGGAGGGCCCACCGGGGAGCTGTTTTTT
CDR3: CASSFGGPTGELFF

J: TRBJ2-1
V: TRBV29-1
size: NA
D: NA
DNA: TGCAGCGTTGCGCGGCAGTTAGAGTACAATGAGCAGTTCTTC
CDR3: CSVARQLEYNEQFF

J: TRBJ2-1
V: TRBV7-3
size: NA
D: NA
DNA: TGTGCCAGCAGCTTGGATAGCCGGTACTACAATGAGCAGTTCTTC
CDR3: CASSLDSRYYNEQFF

J: TRBJ2-5
V: TRBV7-6
size: few
D: TRBD2
DNA: TGTGCCAGCAGCTTAGATGGCGGGAGGGCCGGGGAGACCCAGTACTTC
CDR3: CASSLDGGRAGETQYF

J: TRBJ2-7
V: TRBV28
size: large
D: TRBD1
DNA: TGTGCCAGCAGATCTCCTCCAGGGGGCAGAGAGCAGTACTTC
CDR3: CASRSPPGGREQYF

J: TRBJ2-2
V: TRBV7-2
size: NA
D: TRBD2
DNA: TGTGCCAGCAGCCCCTCAGCGGGAGGGAACACCGGGGAGCTGTTTTTT
CDR3: CASSPSAGGNTGELFF

J: TRBJ1-5
V: TRBV30
size: NA
D: NA
DNA: TGTGCCTGGAGTGTAACAGGGCTTGGACAGCCCCAGCATTTT
CDR3: CAWSVTGLGQPQHF

J: TRBJ2-3
V: TRBV5-1
size: NA
D: TRBD2
DNA: TGCGCCAGCAGCCGGGGGGTATCTAGCGGGAGGATAGATACGCAGTATTTT
CDR3: CASSRGVSSGRIDTQYF

J: TRBJ2-2
V: TRBV28
size: NA
D: TRBD2
DNA: TGTGCCAGCAGTCTAGGTAGCGGGAGTCCGGGATGGACCGGGGAGCTGTTTTTT
CDR3: CASSLGSGSPGWTGELFF